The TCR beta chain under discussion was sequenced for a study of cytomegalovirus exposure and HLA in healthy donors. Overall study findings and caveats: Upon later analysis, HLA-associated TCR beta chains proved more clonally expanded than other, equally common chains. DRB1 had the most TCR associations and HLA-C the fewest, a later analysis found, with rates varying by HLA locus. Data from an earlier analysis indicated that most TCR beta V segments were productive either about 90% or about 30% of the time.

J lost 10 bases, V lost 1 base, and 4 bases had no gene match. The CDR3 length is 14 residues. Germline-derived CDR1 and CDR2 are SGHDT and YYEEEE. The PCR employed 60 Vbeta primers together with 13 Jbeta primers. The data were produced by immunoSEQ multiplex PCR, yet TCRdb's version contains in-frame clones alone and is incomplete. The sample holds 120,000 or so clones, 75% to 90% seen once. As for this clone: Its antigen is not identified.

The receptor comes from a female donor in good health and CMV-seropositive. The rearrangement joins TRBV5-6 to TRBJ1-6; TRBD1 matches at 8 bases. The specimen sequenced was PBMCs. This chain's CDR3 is CASSLYRGASPLHF. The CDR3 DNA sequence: TGTGCCAGCAGCTTGTACAGGGGGGCATCACCCCTCCACTTT.